Included here is one T cell receptor beta chain sequence, with context. The data derive from a study of blood T cell repertoires in COVID-19. Trimming removed 6 bases at V and 0 bases at J, with 14 bases between. The CDR3 has 16 amino acids. From germline, CDR1 is ENHRY and CDR2 SYGVKD. Original handling: Reference gene primer amplification in the assay estimated nucleated cell counts. Sequenced by immunoSEQ multiplex PCR; TCRdb stores in-frame clones only, minus some. The V and J calls and clone size come from that table; D and trimming were worked out from the DNA. The sample records about 76,000 clones, roughly 88% being singletons.

This receptor was obtained from a woman between 50 and 59 years old in a cohort sampled during active COVID-19. Sequenced: peripheral blood. V and J are TRBV10-3 and TRBJ2-2, with D possibly TRBD2 on 6 matching bases. The CDR3 DNA follows: TGTGCCATCAGCGGGGGTGGGGTCACGAACACCGGGGAGCTGTTTTTT. Protein product: CAISGGGVTNTGELFF.